This entry lists 8 T cell receptor beta chains sequenced from one sample in a study of blood T cells in healthy people across ages. The use of a sample-barcoded 5' primer and a J-beta primer mix characterized a second PCR of roughly 6 to 11 cycles. TCRdb used MiXCR to reprocess the 5' RACE reads, holding one entry per CDR3 protein. The sample has 350,000 to 450,000 distinct CDR3 sequences, about 55% seen once; the top ten hold roughly 51%. The sequenced sample consisted of blood. Source of these receptors: a man in his 60s in good health.

The CDR3 here is CASSLGRSGRGMETQYF. CDR3 nucleotide sequence: TGTGCCAGCAGCTTGGGGAGGAGTGGGAGAGGGATGGAGACCCAGTACTTC. V gene TRBV5-4 combines with J gene TRBJ2-7; weak D call: TRBD2 (5 bases). The DNA matches TRBJ2-5 better at its end, which makes the J call doubtful. Germline V CDR1 and CDR2: SGHNT, YYREEE (reference sequence). CDR3 size: 17 residues.

The V and J genes are TRBV20-1 and TRBJ1-2, with D maybe TRBD1 (6 bases). Germline assignment: CDR1 DFQATT and CDR2 SNEGSKA (reference sequence). V dropped 1 base and J dropped 4 bases, with 13 bases sitting between them. CDR3 length: 14 residues. The CDR3: CSARVQGGSYGYTF. CDR3 nucleotide sequence: TGCAGTGCTAGAGTTCAAGGGGGTTCCTATGGCTACACCTTC.

The V and J genes are TRBV7-9 and TRBJ2-7; 7 nucleotides align to TRBD1. Trimming took 11 bases from V and 6 from J; bases not matched to a gene: 4. Germline V CDR1 and CDR2: SEHNR, FQNEAQ (reference sequence). CDR3 size: 10 residues. The CDR3 spells CALGGIEQYF. The CDR3 DNA sequence: TGTGCCCTAGGGGGCATCGAGCAGTACTTC.

The J gene is TRBJ2-7, the V gene TRBV20-1, with a weak D call TRBD2 (7 bases). The end of the DNA is better explained by TRBJ2-5, so the J call may be wrong. The CDR3 extends over 16 amino acids. Germline-derived CDR1 and CDR2 are DFQATT and SNEGSKA (reference sequence). The CDR3 coding sequence is TGCAGTGCTAGACCTTCTCGGGCGGGGGCGGTTGAGACCCAGTACTTC. Translation gives CSARPSRAGAVETQYF.

To note about this clonotype: A much larger clone is a single base away; this may be a read error. The V call is TRBV20-1, the J call TRBJ2-7; TRBD2 is a possible D gene (5 bases). From germline, CDR1 is DFQATT and CDR2 SNEGSKA (reference sequence). V lost 5 bases and J lost 3, with 14 bases in between. The CDR3 has 13 amino acids. The CDR3: CSAWTESVYEQYF. The CDR3 DNA is TGCAGTGCTTGGACTGAATCGGTCTACGAGCAGTACTTC.

This clonotype was observed a few times. The chain links TRBV15 to TRBJ2-1, with 10 bases fitting TRBD2. The CDR3 is made up of 16 amino acids. Germline CDR1 reads LNHNV; CDR2 reads YYDKDF (reference sequence). The V and J ends lost 4 bases and 6 bases, in that order; junction bases with no gene match: 9. DNA of the CDR3: TGTGCCACCAGCATGGGACTAGCGAAGGCATTCAATGAGCAGTTCTTC. As protein: CATSMGLAKAFNEQFF.

This chain uses TRBV27 with TRBJ2-2, with TRBD2 identical over 11 bases. Germline CDR1 is MNHEY and CDR2 is SMNVEV (reference sequence). J lost 3 bases, V lost 4 bases, and 4 bases had no gene match. CDR3 length: 16 residues. CDR3 bases: TGTGCCAGCAGTTCGCTAGCGGGGGGATACACCGGGGAGCTGTTTTTT. This translates into CASSSLAGGYTGELFF.

Ten or more counts support this clonotype. This sequence joins TRBV20-1 and TRBJ2-7; possible D gene TRBD2, 6 bases. From germline, CDR1 is DFQATT and CDR2 SNEGSKA (reference sequence). This CDR3 region has 12 residues. V lost 3 bases to trimming and J lost 4 bases, with 10 bases between them. Written as DNA, the CDR3 is TGCAGTGCTAGTAGCGGTGGGTACGAGCAGTACTTC. Translation: CSASSGGYEQYF.